This T cell receptor beta chain emerged from a study of shared clonotypes between healthy human individuals. The CDR3 is 15 residues long. CDR1 and CDR2 from the germline V gene are SGDLS and YYNGEE. J gave up 5 bases and V 0 bases, and 7 bases lay outside the gene matches. The count of this clone is one. CD8 cells classed as naive were CD45RO-negative and positively selected for CCR7, excluding terminally differentiated effector memory CD45RA+ cells. TCRdb's table, derived via immunoSEQ multiplex PCR, lists solely in-frame clones and lacks some. The sample shows fewer than 1 million clones, about 96% of them seen only once.

This rearrangement joins TRBV9 to TRBJ2-5; 7 positions match TRBD2. This clonotype was obtained from a young man in good health. Sequencing used naive CD8+ T cells sorted from blood. The CDR3 sequence: CASSVGSGTVETQYF. For the CDR3, the DNA is TGTGCCAGCAGCGTAGGGAGCGGGACTGTTGAGACCCAGTACTTC.